This TCR beta chain came from a study of response to subunit inactivated influenza vaccine. TCRdb redid the calling of the RT-PCR reads with MiXCR, one entry per CDR3 protein. In the table there are about half a million distinct CDR3 sequences, about a tenth of which are singletons. Broader study findings: T cells newly recruited by each seasonal influenza vaccination are few, the authors suggested.

The V gene's germline CDR1 is DFQATT and CDR2 SNEGSKA (reference sequence). CDR3 length: 14 residues. The ends lost 6 bases at V and 4 bases at J; junction bases unmatched: 8. This clonotype was seen many times. Its antigen is undetermined. This chain links TRBV20-1 with TRBJ2-3, with 9 nucleotides matching TRBD2. The origin of this receptor is a man aged 50 to 59 who received an inactivated influenza vaccine. Sequenced material: PBMCs from blood, taken 45 days after vaccination. The CDR3 region is CSARKREVSDTQYF. The CDR3 bases are TGCAGTGCCCGAAAGCGGGAGGTTTCAGATACGCAGTATTTT.